A selection of T cell receptor beta chains follows, all from one sample in a study of blood T cells in healthy people across ages. TCRdb re-called the 5' RACE reads through MiXCR, storing one row per CDR3 protein. This repertoire shows around 1,800,000 distinct CDR3 sequences, roughly 43% found once; its top ten account for under 25%. The material sequenced was blood. The receptor source for this set is a human donor in good health. The CDR3 runs from the conserved cysteine through the conserved F or W. The D gene is left open where the match is weak. Clone size appears in some rows only: once, few, many, or a class for an expanded clone.

cdr3_aa: CASSQLGTDNSPLHF; cdr3_nt: TGCGCCAGCAGCCAACTAGGGACAGATAATTCACCCCTCCACTTT; j_call: TRBJ1-6; clone_size: few; v_call: TRBV4-3; d_call: TRBD1
cdr3_aa: CASSYSSRAGRVETQYF; cdr3_nt: TGTGCCAGCAGTTACTCGAGTAGGGCGGGGAGGGTAGAGACCCAGTACTTC; j_call: TRBJ2-5; clone_size: -; v_call: TRBV6-5; d_call: TRBD2
cdr3_aa: CASSQASIYNEQFF; cdr3_nt: TGCGCCAGCAGCCAAGCATCCATTTACAATGAGCAGTTCTTC; j_call: TRBJ2-1; clone_size: -; v_call: TRBV4-3; d_call: -
cdr3_aa: CASSLRQGKEKLFF; cdr3_nt: TGTGCCAGCAGCTTACGGCAGGGTAAAGAAAAACTGTTTTTT; j_call: TRBJ1-4; clone_size: -; v_call: TRBV7-9; d_call: -
cdr3_aa: CATSDPGETDTQYF; cdr3_nt: TGTGCCACCTCTGACCCTGGGGAAACAGATACGCAGTATTTT; j_call: TRBJ2-3; clone_size: -; v_call: TRBV10-3; d_call: -
cdr3_aa: CATSDLGVGGTDTQYF; cdr3_nt: TGTGCCACCAGTGATTTGGGGGTCGGTGGCACAGATACGCAGTATTTT; j_call: TRBJ2-3; clone_size: -; v_call: TRBV24-1; d_call: -
cdr3_aa: CSVGGRAKNIQYF; cdr3_nt: TGCAGCGTTGGGGGGAGAGCCAAAAACATTCAGTACTTC; j_call: TRBJ2-4; clone_size: many; v_call: TRBV29-1; d_call: -
cdr3_aa: CASSTLTASPTIRSYNEQFF; cdr3_nt: TGTGCCAGCAGCACCTTGACAGCCTCTCCTACTATACGATCCTACAATGAGCAGTTCTTC; j_call: TRBJ2-1; clone_size: -; v_call: TRBV7-9; d_call: -
cdr3_aa: CASSSSGTTHHEQYF; cdr3_nt: -; j_call: TRBJ2-5; clone_size: -; v_call: TRBV6-5; d_call: -
cdr3_aa: CASSQDLRVFYGYTF; cdr3_nt: TGCGCCAGCAGCCAAGATCTACGTGTCTTCTATGGCTACACCTTC; j_call: TRBJ1-2; clone_size: once; v_call: TRBV4-1; d_call: -
cdr3_aa: CASSVPARADTQYF; cdr3_nt: TGTGCCAGCAGTGTCCCTGCGAGGGCGGATACGCAGTATTTT; j_call: TRBJ2-3; clone_size: -; v_call: TRBV2; d_call: -
cdr3_aa: CSALRLAGFPVEQFF; cdr3_nt: TGCAGTGCACTCCGACTAGCGGGGTTCCCAGTCGAGCAGTTCTTC; j_call: TRBJ2-1; clone_size: few; v_call: TRBV20-1; d_call: TRBD2
cdr3_aa: CASTPGQGWFF; cdr3_nt: TGTGCCAGCACCCCCGGACAGGGCTGGTTCTTC; j_call: TRBJ2-1; clone_size: few; v_call: TRBV28; d_call: TRBD1
cdr3_aa: CASSFRLASTDTQYF; cdr3_nt: TGTGCCAGCAGTTTTAGGCTAGCTTCCACAGATACGCAGTATTTT; j_call: TRBJ2-3; clone_size: many; v_call: TRBV12-3/TRBV12-4; d_call: -
cdr3_aa: CATIQQRGADNEQFF; cdr3_nt: TGTGCCACCATCCAACAGAGGGGGGCCGACAATGAGCAGTTCTTC; j_call: TRBJ2-1; clone_size: -; v_call: TRBV24-1; d_call: -
cdr3_aa: CASSPIEGGPFDGYTF; cdr3_nt: TGTGCCAGCAGTCCGATCGAGGGAGGACCGTTTGATGGCTACACCTTC; j_call: TRBJ1-2; clone_size: few; v_call: TRBV28; d_call: -
cdr3_aa: CASSQDDGLPYEQYF; cdr3_nt: TGCGCCAGCAGCCAAGATGATGGACTCCCCTACGAGCAGTACTTC; j_call: TRBJ2-7; clone_size: many; v_call: TRBV4-3; d_call: -
cdr3_aa: CASSQGARSSYNEQFF; cdr3_nt: TGTGCCAGCAGCCAAGGGGCCCGAAGCTCCTACAATGAGCAGTTCTTC; j_call: TRBJ2-1; clone_size: few; v_call: TRBV3-1; d_call: -
cdr3_aa: CSARRASNTGELFF; cdr3_nt: TGCAGTGCTAGGAGGGCTAGCAACACCGGGGAGCTGTTTTTT; j_call: TRBJ2-2; clone_size: -; v_call: TRBV20-1; d_call: -
cdr3_aa: CASSLWDREYYGYTF; cdr3_nt: TGTGCCAGCAGTTTATGGGACAGGGAATACTATGGCTACACCTTC; j_call: TRBJ1-2; clone_size: -; v_call: TRBV28; d_call: TRBD1
cdr3_aa: CASSPGTSHYNEQFF; cdr3_nt: TGCGCCAGTAGCCCCGGGACTAGCCACTACAATGAGCAGTTCTTC; j_call: TRBJ2-1; clone_size: -; v_call: TRBV5-1; d_call: TRBD2
cdr3_aa: CASGEAYSPLHF; cdr3_nt: TGTGCCAGCGGTGAGGCGTACTCACCCCTCCACTTT; j_call: TRBJ1-6; clone_size: -; v_call: TRBV27; d_call: -
cdr3_aa: CASSPRAHGGETQYF; cdr3_nt: TGTGCCAGCAGCCCCCGGGCCCATGGAGGAGAGACCCAGTACTTC; j_call: TRBJ2-5; clone_size: once; v_call: TRBV3-1; d_call: -
cdr3_aa: CASSPAGTAAYEQFF; cdr3_nt: TGTGCCAGCAGCCCAGCCGGGACAGCCGCCTATGAGCAGTTCTTC; j_call: TRBJ2-1; clone_size: -; v_call: TRBV3-1; d_call: TRBD1
cdr3_aa: CASSVEASIYGYTF; cdr3_nt: TGTGCCAGCAGCGTAGAAGCCAGTATCTATGGCTACACCTTC; j_call: TRBJ1-2; clone_size: few; v_call: TRBV9; d_call: -
cdr3_aa: CASSVGGTGVGELFF; cdr3_nt: TGTGCCAGCAGTGTCGGCGGGACAGGAGTCGGGGAGCTGTTTTTT; j_call: TRBJ2-2; clone_size: -; v_call: TRBV2; d_call: TRBD1
cdr3_aa: CASSLYPRSSYEQYF; cdr3_nt: TGCGCCAGCAGCTTGTATCCAAGGAGCTCCTACGAGCAGTACTTC; j_call: TRBJ2-7; clone_size: -; v_call: TRBV5-1; d_call: -
cdr3_aa: CASSYTQGLSYNEQFF; cdr3_nt: TGTGCCAGCAGCTACACACAGGGGCTTTCCTACAATGAGCAGTTCTTC; j_call: TRBJ2-1; clone_size: -; v_call: TRBV7-7; d_call: TRBD1
cdr3_aa: CASRGPRTGPEAFF; cdr3_nt: TGTGCCAGCAGGGGACCACGGACAGGGCCCGAAGCTTTCTTT; j_call: TRBJ1-1; clone_size: -; v_call: TRBV2; d_call: TRBD1
cdr3_aa: CASSLTGFASSYSNQPQHF; cdr3_nt: TGTGCCAGCAGCTTAACAGGGTTCGCCTCCTCTTATAGCAATCAGCCCCAGCATTTT; j_call: TRBJ1-5; clone_size: -; v_call: TRBV7-8; d_call: -
cdr3_aa: CASRPTNEVVEAFF; cdr3_nt: TGTGCCAGCAGGCCCACAAATGAGGTGGTTGAAGCTTTCTTT; j_call: TRBJ1-1; clone_size: -; v_call: TRBV12-3/TRBV12-4; d_call: -
cdr3_aa: CSALQVGRGGYTF; cdr3_nt: TGCAGTGCTCTTCAGGTCGGGCGTGGAGGCTACACCTTC; j_call: TRBJ1-2; clone_size: -; v_call: TRBV20-1; d_call: -
cdr3_aa: CAIKEPAGSSGANVLTF; cdr3_nt: TGTGCCATCAAGGAACCTGCAGGGAGCTCTGGGGCCAACGTCCTGACTTTC; j_call: TRBJ2-6; clone_size: -; v_call: TRBV10-3; d_call: -
cdr3_aa: CASSYEGTDYGYTF; cdr3_nt: TGTGCCAGCAGTTACGAGGGGACGGACTATGGCTACACCTTC; j_call: TRBJ1-2; clone_size: -; v_call: TRBV6-6; d_call: -
cdr3_aa: CASSLSPTGMSTEAFF; cdr3_nt: TGCGCCAGCAGCTTGAGCCCCACAGGGATGAGCACTGAAGCTTTCTTT; j_call: TRBJ1-1; clone_size: -; v_call: TRBV5-1; d_call: -
cdr3_aa: CASGLASRGSGYTF; cdr3_nt: TGTGCCAGCGGCTTAGCATCCAGGGGATCTGGCTACACCTTC; j_call: TRBJ1-2; clone_size: -; v_call: TRBV7-2; d_call: -
cdr3_aa: CSAHSGGPDTEAFF; cdr3_nt: TGCAGTGCTCATAGTGGGGGACCGGACACTGAAGCTTTCTTT; j_call: TRBJ1-1; clone_size: -; v_call: TRBV20-1; d_call: -
cdr3_aa: CASSYVSWEQFF; cdr3_nt: TGTGCCAGCAGTTACGTTAGTTGGGAGCAGTTCTTC; j_call: TRBJ2-1; clone_size: few; v_call: TRBV6-2/TRBV6-3; d_call: -
cdr3_aa: CASSFDQGYGYTF; cdr3_nt: TGCGCCAGCAGCTTCGACCAGGGCTATGGCTACACCTTC; j_call: TRBJ1-2; clone_size: -; v_call: TRBV5-1; d_call: -
cdr3_aa: CAITDRSRSYNEQFF; cdr3_nt: TGTGCCATCACGGACAGGTCCCGCTCCTACAATGAGCAGTTCTTC; j_call: TRBJ2-1; clone_size: few; v_call: TRBV28; d_call: TRBD1
cdr3_aa: CASSLGSPSSSGANVLTF; cdr3_nt: TGCGCCAGCAGCTTAGGGTCCCCCTCCTCCTCTGGGGCCAACGTCCTGACTTTC; j_call: TRBJ2-6; clone_size: -; v_call: TRBV5-1; d_call: -
cdr3_aa: CASSLNTAYSNQPQHF; cdr3_nt: TGTGCCAGCAGTTTAAACACTGCTTATAGCAATCAGCCCCAGCATTTT; j_call: TRBJ1-5; clone_size: few; v_call: TRBV12-3/TRBV12-4; d_call: -
cdr3_aa: CASTYTTGNYGYTF; cdr3_nt: TGTGCCAGCACCTACACGACAGGGAACTATGGCTACACCTTC; j_call: TRBJ1-2; clone_size: -; v_call: TRBV7-2; d_call: TRBD1
cdr3_aa: CSPAGGYGYTF; cdr3_nt: TGCAGCCCTGCGGGGGGTTATGGCTACACCTTC; j_call: TRBJ1-2; clone_size: few; v_call: TRBV29-1; d_call: -
cdr3_aa: CASSPLPFGVRTYEQYF; cdr3_nt: TGTGCCAGCAGCCCACTCCCCTTCGGGGTACGAACCTACGAGCAGTACTTC; j_call: TRBJ2-7; clone_size: -; v_call: TRBV6-2/TRBV6-3; d_call: -
cdr3_aa: CASSPRGIAGAHTGELFF; cdr3_nt: TGTGCCAGCAGTCCGCGGGGGATAGCGGGGGCCCACACCGGGGAGCTGTTTTTT; j_call: TRBJ2-2; clone_size: -; v_call: TRBV12-3/TRBV12-4; d_call: TRBD2
cdr3_aa: CASRISPSVDTEAFF; cdr3_nt: TGCGCCAGCAGAATCAGTCCTTCCGTGGACACTGAAGCTTTCTTT; j_call: TRBJ1-1; clone_size: -; v_call: TRBV5-1; d_call: -
cdr3_aa: CASSYSDSNYGYTF; cdr3_nt: TGTGCCAGCAGTTACTCGGACAGTAACTATGGCTACACCTTC; j_call: TRBJ1-2; clone_size: few; v_call: TRBV6-2/TRBV6-3; d_call: -
cdr3_aa: CAISESTDFYYGYTF; cdr3_nt: TGTGCCATCAGTGAGTCGACAGATTTCTACTATGGCTACACCTTC; j_call: TRBJ1-2; clone_size: many; v_call: TRBV10-3; d_call: -
cdr3_aa: CASSLDRYNEQYF; cdr3_nt: TGTGCCAGCAGCTTAGACCGTTACAATGAGCAGTACTTC; j_call: TRBJ2-5; clone_size: few; v_call: TRBV7-9; d_call: -
cdr3_aa: CASSYYQGGGGKNIQYF; cdr3_nt: TGTGCCAGCAGTTACTACCAAGGGGGAGGAGGCAAAAACATTCAGTACTTC; j_call: TRBJ2-4; clone_size: few; v_call: TRBV6-6; d_call: -
cdr3_aa: CASSPTGTDGYTF; cdr3_nt: TGTGCCAGCAGCCCTACAGGGACGGATGGCTACACCTTC; j_call: TRBJ1-2; clone_size: few; v_call: TRBV7-3; d_call: -
cdr3_aa: CASRFTGYYGYTF; cdr3_nt: TGTGCCAGCAGATTTACAGGCTACTATGGCTACACCTTC; j_call: TRBJ1-2; clone_size: -; v_call: TRBV6-5; d_call: -